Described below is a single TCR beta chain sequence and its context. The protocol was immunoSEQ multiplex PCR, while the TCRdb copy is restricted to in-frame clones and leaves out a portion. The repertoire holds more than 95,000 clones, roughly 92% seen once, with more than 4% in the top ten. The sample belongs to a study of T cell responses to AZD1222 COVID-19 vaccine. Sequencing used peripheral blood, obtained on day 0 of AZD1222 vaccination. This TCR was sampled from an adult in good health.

CDR3 bases: TGTGCCAGCAGCTTCGCGGAGGTAGGGCAGTACTTC. This encodes CASSFAEVGQYF. The V and J genes are TRBV5-6 and TRBJ2-7; D might be TRBD2 (5 bases). Germline CDR1 SGHDT, CDR2 YYEEEE. With 2 bases removed from V and 9 bases from J, the gap between germline ends came to 12 bases. The CDR3 covers 12 residues.